This TCR beta chain was sequenced in a study of radiation and T cells in renal cell carcinoma. Study in general: Nephrectomy followed 15 Gy stereotactic body radiation by 4 weeks. Findings and limits, study-wide: From baseline, blood top tumor clonotypes peaked at 2 weeks post-radiation.

A note on this clone: Antigen: not known.

Time point here: baseline pretreatment blood. Stated treatment: 15 Gy SBRT to primary tumor, nephrectomy 4 weeks later. Serial blood draws occurred at baseline and 2 and 4 weeks post-SBRT. The tumor was a clear cell renal cell carcinoma. Profiled with immunoSEQ multiplex PCR; TCRdb holds only in-frame clones, not every one. Of about 130,000 clones in the sample, roughly 84% were seen once. This sample comprised blood, obtained from a patient whose treatment included radiotherapy and nephrectomy. The clonotype comes from a woman aged 45-60 years with renal cell carcinoma.

As DNA, the CDR3 is TGTGCCAGCAGTGAAAGAGCAGGGGGCTTCGACGGCTACACCTTC. Its protein product is CASSERAGGFDGYTF. V is TRBV2 and J is TRBJ1-2, with 8 bases that match TRBD1. The CDR3 length is 15 residues. The V gene end was trimmed by 2 bases and the J gene end by 8 bases; junction bases not matched to a gene: 10. CDR1 is SNHLY and CDR2 is FYNNEI in the germline V gene.